A selection of T cell receptor beta chains follows, all from one sample in a study of cytomegalovirus exposure and HLA in healthy donors. TCRdb's table, derived via immunoSEQ multiplex PCR, lists solely in-frame clones and lacks some. The table shows about 65,000 clones, with around 62% occurring only once. Sample: PBMCs. The receptors were sampled from a young man in good health and CMV-seronegative. Each CDR3 is given with its conserved first and last residue. Each record gives: J gene, D gene, V gene, clone size, CDR3 protein, CDR3 DNA. A D gene is named only where the DNA matches it firmly. The size field is filled for only some rows; it gives once, few, many or a size class.

TRBJ1-2 TRBD1 TRBV15 NA CATSRGTGVGYGYTF TGTGCCACCAGCAGAGGGACAGGCGTTGGCTATGGCTACACCTTC
TRBJ2-7 TRBD2 TRBV19 few CASSIREVGYEQYF TGTGCCAGTAGTATTCGGGAGGTCGGCTACGAGCAGTACTTC
TRBJ2-1 NA TRBV6-5 few CASSWERVAINEQFF TGTGCCAGCAGTTGGGAGCGGGTGGCGATCAATGAGCAGTTCTTC
TRBJ2-3 TRBD2 TRBV25-1 NA CASSIAGGYPQYF TGTGCCAGCAGTATAGCGGGGGGGTATCCGCAGTATTTT
TRBJ2-7 NA TRBV6-5 NA CASSYSSTGPLEQYF TGTGCCAGCAGTTACTCCTCGACAGGACCCCTCGAGCAGTACTTC
TRBJ2-1 NA TRBV6-1 once CASMVASPVGEQFF TGTGCCAGCATGGTGGCTAGCCCGGTCGGGGAGCAGTTCTTC
TRBJ1-2 TRBD1 TRBV5-8 NA CASSPRTGPLGRYGYTF TGTGCCAGCAGCCCGCGGACAGGGCCCCTGGGCAGATATGGCTACACCTTC
TRBJ2-1 NA TRBV12-5 once CASGFSFDSYYNEQFF TGTGCTAGTGGTTTCAGCTTCGACAGTTACTACAATGAGCAGTTCTTC
TRBJ2-3 TRBD1 TRBV29-1 few CSRRAGGQGTDTQYF TGCAGCCGGCGGGCAGGGGGACAGGGCACAGATACGCAGTATTTT
TRBJ2-3 NA TRBV5-1 NA CASQGLHTDTQYF TGCGCCAGCCAAGGACTTCACACAGATACGCAGTATTTT
TRBJ1-1 NA TRBV7-9 NA CASSPPGIGTEAFF TGTGCCAGCAGCCCCCCAGGGATAGGCACTGAAGCTTTCTTT
TRBJ2-5 TRBD2 TRBV18 NA CASSPPAGGNQETQYF TGTGCCAGCTCACCACCGGCGGGGGGGAACCAAGAGACCCAGTACTTC
TRBJ2-7 TRBD1 TRBV7-9 NA CASSSMGTDLSYEQYF TGTGCCAGCAGCTCTATGGGGACAGACCTCTCCTACGAGCAGTACTTC
TRBJ2-5 NA TRBV9 few CASSVGGGTPETQYF TGTGCCAGCAGCGTAGGTGGCGGGACCCCGGAGACCCAGTACTTC
TRBJ2-7 NA TRBV29-1 few CSVRRGPNEQYF TGCAGCGTTCGGAGGGGGCCGAACGAGCAGTACTTC
TRBJ2-1 TRBD2 TRBV7-9 NA CASRPSGGAHNEQFF TGTGCCAGCAGACCTAGCGGGGGGGCCCACAATGAGCAGTTCTTC
TRBJ1-1 NA TRBV5-1 NA CASSTWGGRTEAFF TGCGCCAGCAGCACCTGGGGGGGGCGCACTGAAGCTTTCTTT
TRBJ1-1 NA TRBV5-1 NA CASRWKGSTEAFF TGCGCCAGCAGGTGGAAAGGGAGCACTGAAGCTTTCTTT
TRBJ1-1 TRBD1 TRBV6-1 NA CASSDQGAGEAFF TGTGCCAGCAGTGATCAGGGGGCGGGTGAAGCTTTCTTT
TRBJ2-7 NA TRBV11-2 NA CASSLEVGARYEQYF TGTGCCAGCAGCTTAGAGGTGGGGGCCAGGTACGAGCAGTACTTC
TRBJ1-1 NA TRBV4-1 NA CASSQDSPPAEAFF TGCGCCAGCAGCCAAGATAGCCCCCCCGCTGAAGCTTTCTTT
TRBJ1-5 TRBD1 TRBV4-1 NA CASSQGPGGRNQPQHF TGCGCCAGCAGCCAAGGCCCAGGGGGCAGGAATCAGCCCCAGCATTTT
TRBJ1-4 NA TRBV2 few CASSPIEKLFF TGTGCCAGCAGCCCAATTGAAAAACTGTTTTTT
TRBJ2-3 TRBD2 TRBV5-8 NA CASSRRAGTQYF TGTGCCAGCAGCCGGAGAGCGGGGACGCAGTATTTT
TRBJ2-3 NA TRBV2 NA CASSDLSVAEDTQYF TGTGCCAGCAGTGATCTGTCTGTTGCTGAGGATACGCAGTATTTT
TRBJ2-7 NA TRBV5-4 NA CASSLRWGLEQYF TGTGCCAGCAGCTTGAGGTGGGGGCTCGAGCAGTACTTC
TRBJ2-5 NA TRBV18 NA CASSPWPETQYF TGTGCCAGCTCACCATGGCCAGAGACCCAGTACTTC
TRBJ1-2 NA TRBV2 NA CASSWSRRQDYGYTF TGTGCCAGCAGTTGGAGCCGGCGACAGGACTATGGCTACACCTTC
TRBJ2-1 NA TRBV27 few CASSLSLWGEQFF TGTGCCAGCAGTTTATCCTTATGGGGCGAGCAGTTCTTC
TRBJ1-4 NA TRBV5-4 few CASSLLGDEKLFF TGTGCCAGCAGCTTGTTAGGAGATGAAAAACTGTTTTTT
TRBJ2-2 NA TRBV4-1 few CASSQDSQGGELFF TGCGCCAGCAGCCAGGACAGTCAAGGCGGGGAGCTGTTTTTT
TRBJ1-1 NA TRBV29-1 NA CSVRQTNTEAFF TGCAGCGTTAGACAAACTAACACTGAAGCTTTCTTT
TRBJ2-3 TRBD1 TRBV6-6 NA CASSYSTGSTDTQYF TGTGCCAGCAGTTATTCGACAGGGAGCACAGATACGCAGTATTTT
TRBJ1-6 NA TRBV18 NA CASSPGQYNSPLHF TGTGCCAGCTCACCCGGACAGTATAATTCACCCCTCCACTTT
TRBJ2-7 NA TRBV7-9 once CASSLRDINTEQYF TGTGCCAGCAGCCTCCGGGACATCAACACGGAGCAGTACTTC
TRBJ2-7 NA TRBV6-5 NA CASRTHRDSYEQYF TGTGCCAGCAGGACCCACAGGGATTCCTACGAGCAGTACTTC
TRBJ2-7 NA TRBV10-3 NA CAISQGTQDYEQYF TGTGCCATCAGCCAGGGGACACAAGACTACGAGCAGTACTTC
TRBJ2-1 TRBD2 TRBV30 NA CAWSVRLAGGPLQFF TGTGCCTGGAGTGTACGTTTAGCGGGGGGGCCTTTGCAGTTCTTC
TRBJ2-7 NA TRBV9 NA CASSVAISSYEQYF TGTGCCAGCAGCGTAGCCATCAGCTCCTACGAGCAGTACTTC
TRBJ2-5 TRBD2 TRBV4-1 few CASSQDPAGTRGETQYF TGCGCCAGCAGCCAGGATCCAGCCGGGACTAGAGGAGAGACCCAGTACTTC
TRBJ1-3 NA TRBV19 NA CASSIYGSGNTIYF TGTGCCAGTAGTATATACGGGTCCGGAAACACCATATATTTT
TRBJ2-3 TRBD1 TRBV30 few CACALGQGRDTQYF TGTGCCTGTGCCCTCGGACAGGGGAGGGATACGCAGTATTTT
TRBJ1-4 TRBD1 TRBV19 NA CASSIPGQGPNEKLFF TGTGCCAGTAGTATACCCGGACAGGGCCCAAATGAAAAACTGTTTTTT
TRBJ2-7 TRBD1 TRBV13 NA CASSTAARGMYEQYF TGTGCCAGCAGCACCGCCGCCAGGGGGATGTACGAGCAGTACTTC
TRBJ1-2 NA TRBV5-1 NA CASSREQVNYGYTF TGCGCCAGCAGTAGAGAACAGGTGAACTATGGCTACACCTTC
TRBJ2-5 NA TRBV7-8 NA CASSLRGGTQYF TGTGCCAGCAGCTTACGAGGGGGGACCCAGTACTTC
TRBJ2-5 TRBD1 TRBV29-1 NA CSVRRTGVQETQYF TGCAGCGTTCGACGTACAGGGGTTCAAGAGACCCAGTACTTC
TRBJ1-6 TRBD1 TRBV18 NA CASSPGTGSSPLHF TGTGCCAGCTCACCAGGGACAGGTTCTTCACCCCTCCACTTT